Each of the 9 T cell receptor beta chains below was sequenced from the same sample in a study of cytomegalovirus exposure and HLA in healthy donors. The PCR made use of 60 Vbeta and 13 Jbeta primers. TCRdb's table, derived via immunoSEQ multiplex PCR, lists solely in-frame clones and lacks some. The sample contains about 170,000 clones, 82% of which appear only once. The specimen sequenced was PBMCs. These receptors were collected from a girl aged 5 to 17 in good health and CMV-seropositive.

The V and J genes are TRBV7-3 and TRBJ2-2; no definite D call. Trimming took 1 base from V and 0 from J, leaving 3 bases between them. CDR1 is SGHTA, CDR2 FQGTGA, per germline. There are 14 residues in the CDR3. This CDR3 reads CASSLRPNTGELFF. Here the CDR3 DNA reads TGTGCCAGCAGCTTAAGGCCGAACACCGGGGAGCTGTTTTTT.

This clone appeared once. The V and J genes are TRBV29-1 and TRBJ1-2; weak D call: TRBD1 (5 bases). Trimming took off 7 bases at V and 4 bases at J, with 10 bases between the two ends. The CDR3 is made up of 11 amino acids. Germline CDR1 and CDR2: SQVTM and ANQGSEA. CDR3 region: CSGRGSYGYTF. Written as DNA, the CDR3 is TGCAGCGGAAGGGGATCCTATGGCTACACCTTC.

As DNA, the CDR3 is TGTGCCAGCAGTGATCGATTAGCAGTGAACACCGGGGAGCTGTTTTTT. It codes for CASSDRLAVNTGELFF. The V call is TRBV25-1, the J call TRBJ2-2; the D is unclear. The CDR3 contains 16 residues. The germline V and J ends were trimmed by 3 bases and 1 base, with 12 bases remaining between them. The germline V gene encodes CDR1 MGHDK and CDR2 SYGVNS.

This chain joins TRBV11-2 and TRBJ2-5; 7 bases are a match to TRBD1. Germline CDR1 reads SGHAT; CDR2 reads FQNNGV. The CDR3 length is 15 residues. V dropped 6 bases and J dropped 1; count of bases not matched to a gene: 8. CDR3 protein: CASSQMGQPQETQYF. In DNA form, the CDR3 reads TGTGCCAGCAGTCAGATGGGACAGCCCCAAGAGACCCAGTACTTC.

The chain links TRBV30 to TRBJ2-7, with 8 bases that match TRBD1. Germline V gene sequence: CDR1 GTSNPN, CDR2 SVGIG (reference sequence). V lost 1 base and J lost 6; bases outside the gene matches: 5. The CDR3 runs 13 residues. The CDR3 reads CAWSAGGLAEQYF. The CDR3 DNA is TGTGCCTGGAGTGCAGGGGGCCTGGCCGAGCAGTACTTC.

The rearrangement links TRBV28 to TRBJ1-2; D is ambiguous. The germline V gene encodes CDR1 MDHEN and CDR2 SYDVKM. V lost 5 bases, J lost 1 base, and 8 bases lay in between. This CDR3 has 13 residues. CDR3: CASSLRVNYGYTF. In nucleotides, the CDR3 is TGTGCCAGCAGTCTGAGAGTTAACTATGGCTACACCTTC.

The table lists this clone with a count of one. Here the CDR3 reads CAWSESYSYEQYF. The CDR3 coding sequence is TGTGCCTGGAGTGAGAGCTATTCCTACGAGCAGTACTTC. J is TRBJ2-7 and V is TRBV30; D is ambiguous. Germline CDR1 reads GTSNPN; CDR2 reads SVGIG (reference sequence). Trimming took 1 base from V and 1 from J, leaving 8 bases between them. The length of the CDR3 is 13 residues.

The chain employs TRBV29-1 and TRBJ2-3; tentatively, D is TRBD1 (6 bases). V was cut by 6 bases and J by 3 bases, with 10 bases left in between. This CDR3 has 12 amino acids. Germline CDR1 is SQVTM and CDR2 is ANQGSEA. CDR3: CSVAQGTDTQYF. DNA for the CDR3: TGCAGCGTAGCACAGGGTACAGATACGCAGTATTTT.

The chain is built from TRBV6-1 and TRBJ2-6, with D hard to call. CDR1 and CDR2 from the germline V gene are MNHNS and SASEGT. The V and J ends lost 3 bases and 0 bases respectively, with 6 bases between them. CDR3 length: 15 amino acids. CDR3 DNA sequence: TGTGCCAGCAGTGACGCCAGCTCTGGGGCCAACGTCCTGACTTTC. Protein sequence: CASSDASSGANVLTF.